These 5 T cell receptor beta chains were sequenced from one sample in a study of PD-1 blockade in classical Hodgkin lymphoma. Stated time point: cycle 4 day 1 (C4D1), after more than 5 weeks of nivolumab. Each of the patients experienced relapse following autologous stem cell transplantation, and their brentuximab vedotin exposure differed. Using immunoSEQ multiplex PCR, the repertoire was profiled, and TCRdb retains in-frame clones only, with some absent. The table shows around 40,000 clones, with around 80% occurring only once. The sequenced sample was peripheral blood mononuclear cells (PBMCs), obtained before the fourth cycle of nivolumab. These receptors all stem from a human donor with classical Hodgkin lymphoma.

This chain links TRBV14 with TRBJ2-2; D gene ambiguous. V lost 4 bases, J lost 7 bases, and 10 bases lay in between. This CDR3 is 13 amino acids long. Germline V gene sequence: CDR1 SGHDN, CDR2 FVKESK. The CDR3 loop reads CASSPLSGGELFF. DNA for the CDR3: TGTGCCAGCAGCCCCCTATCGGGCGGGGAGCTGTTTTTT.

V is TRBV5-3 and J is TRBJ2-3, with no clear D. TRBV5-3 is an open reading frame whose function is uncertain. The CDR3 sequence is 13 residues long. V lost 4 bases and J lost 6, with 12 bases in between. The CDR3, as DNA: TGTGCCAGAAGCGTCGGACCGGACGATACGCAGTATTTT. This encodes CARSVGPDDTQYF.

This clone is a singleton in its sample. V usage is TRBV6-6 and J usage is TRBJ1-5; no clear D gene. Trimming stripped 7 bases from V and 3 bases from J, with 13 bases between. Per germline, CDR1 MNHNY and CDR2 SVGAGI (reference sequence). The CDR3 contains 14 residues. CDR3 bases: TGTGCCAGCACCGGAACGAACTACAATCAGCCCCAGCATTTT. This codes for CASTGTNYNQPQHF.

J is TRBJ2-5 and V is TRBV4-3; D unclear. The J call may be mistaken, given a closer DNA end match to TRBJ2-7. The germline V gene has CDR1 LGHNA and CDR2 YSLEER. CDR3 size: 14 residues. As DNA, the CDR3 is TGCGCCAGCAGCCAAGATGGCGGAACCTACGAGCAGTACTTC. It specifies CASSQDGGTYEQYF.

The chain joins TRBV14 to TRBJ2-2; possible D gene TRBD1, 5 bases. The germline V gene encodes CDR1 SGHDN and CDR2 FVKESK. The V end lost 2 bases, the J end lost 3 bases, and 10 bases lay between the germline ends. The CDR3 is 15 residues long. The CDR3 DNA reads as TGTGCCAGCAGCCAAAGTACAGGCTACACCGGGGAGCTGTTTTTT. It codes for CASSQSTGYTGELFF.